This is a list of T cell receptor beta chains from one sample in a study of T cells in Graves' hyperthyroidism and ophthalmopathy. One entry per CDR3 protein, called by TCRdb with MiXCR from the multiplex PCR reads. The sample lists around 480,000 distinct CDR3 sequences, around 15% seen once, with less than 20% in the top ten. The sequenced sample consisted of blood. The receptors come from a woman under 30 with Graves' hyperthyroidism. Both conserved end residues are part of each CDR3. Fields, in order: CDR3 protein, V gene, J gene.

CDR3 protein: CASRLSGTPYNEQFF; V gene: TRBV19; J gene: TRBJ2-1
CDR3 protein: CATSDSTGDRGYGYTF; V gene: TRBV24-1; J gene: TRBJ1-2
CDR3 protein: CASSFEGGTDTQYF; V gene: TRBV5-5; J gene: TRBJ2-3
CDR3 protein: CATSDFGPEGGKETQYF; V gene: TRBV24-1; J gene: TRBJ2-5
CDR3 protein: CASSFFGTGRGYTF; V gene: TRBV28; J gene: TRBJ1-2
CDR3 protein: CAWTPSGVYYEQYF; V gene: TRBV30; J gene: TRBJ2-7
CDR3 protein: CAWSVPRKEQFF; V gene: TRBV30; J gene: TRBJ2-1
CDR3 protein: CASSLDRGQNYGYTF; V gene: TRBV5-4; J gene: TRBJ1-2
CDR3 protein: CASSHGGPNTEAFF; V gene: TRBV7-3; J gene: TRBJ1-1
CDR3 protein: CASSRTGELGYGYTF; V gene: TRBV6-1; J gene: TRBJ1-2
CDR3 protein: CASSLAGQRETQYF; V gene: TRBV5-1; J gene: TRBJ2-5
CDR3 protein: CAWSTLDRVGDIQYF; V gene: TRBV30; J gene: TRBJ2-4
CDR3 protein: CASSSYSPAETQYF; V gene: TRBV5-5; J gene: TRBJ2-5
CDR3 protein: CASSSQTRGDNEQFF; V gene: TRBV12-3/TRBV12-4; J gene: TRBJ2-1
CDR3 protein: CASSLVGGKQPQHF; V gene: TRBV5-8; J gene: TRBJ1-5
CDR3 protein: CASSFSADYYEQYF; V gene: TRBV27; J gene: TRBJ2-7
CDR3 protein: CASSREWGAGELFF; V gene: TRBV11-3; J gene: TRBJ2-2